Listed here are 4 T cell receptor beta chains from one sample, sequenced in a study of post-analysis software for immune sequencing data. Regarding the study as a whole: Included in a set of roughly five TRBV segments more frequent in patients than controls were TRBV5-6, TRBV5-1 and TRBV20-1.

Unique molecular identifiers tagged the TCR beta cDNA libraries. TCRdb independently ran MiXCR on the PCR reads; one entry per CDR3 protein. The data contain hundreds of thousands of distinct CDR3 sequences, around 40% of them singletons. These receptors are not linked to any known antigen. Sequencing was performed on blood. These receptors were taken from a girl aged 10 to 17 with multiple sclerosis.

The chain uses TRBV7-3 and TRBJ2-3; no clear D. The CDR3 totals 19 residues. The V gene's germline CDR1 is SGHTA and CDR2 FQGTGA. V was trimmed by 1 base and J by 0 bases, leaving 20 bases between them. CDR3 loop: CASSLNRRAFEASTDTQYF. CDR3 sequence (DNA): TGTGCCAGCAGCTTAAATCGTAGAGCCTTCGAAGCTAGCACAGATACGCAGTATTTT. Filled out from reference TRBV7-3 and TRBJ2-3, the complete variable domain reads GAGVSQTPSNKVTEKGKYVELRCDPISGHTALYWYRQSLGQGPEFLIYFQGTGAADDSGLPNDRFFAVRPEGSVSTLKIQRTERGDSAVYLCASSLNRRAFEASTDTQYFGPGTRLTVL.

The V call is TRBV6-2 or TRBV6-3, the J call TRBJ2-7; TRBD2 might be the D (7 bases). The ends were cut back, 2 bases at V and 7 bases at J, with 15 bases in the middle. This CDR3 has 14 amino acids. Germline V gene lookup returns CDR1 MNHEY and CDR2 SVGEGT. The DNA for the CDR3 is TGTGCCAGCAGTTACCCACGGGGGGCCAAAGAGCAGTACTTC. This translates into CASSYPRGAKEQYF.

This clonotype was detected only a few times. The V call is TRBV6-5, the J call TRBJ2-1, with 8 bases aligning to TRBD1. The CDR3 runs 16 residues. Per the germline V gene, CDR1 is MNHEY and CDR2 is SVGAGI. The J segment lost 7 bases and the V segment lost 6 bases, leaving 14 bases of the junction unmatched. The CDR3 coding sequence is TGTGCCAGCAGATTAGTACCGGGACAGGCGACGAATGAGCAGTTCTTC. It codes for CASRLVPGQATNEQFF.

The CDR3 here is CASSLRQGNTDTQYF. CDR3 coding DNA: TGTGCCAGCAGTTTGCGACAGGGAAACACAGATACGCAGTATTTT. This chain joins TRBV28 and TRBJ2-3; 7 nucleotides match TRBD1. The CDR3 runs 15 residues. Trimming at V came to 3 bases and at J to 2 bases, leaving 5 bases not matched to a gene. CDR1 and CDR2 (germline): MDHEN, SYDVKM.